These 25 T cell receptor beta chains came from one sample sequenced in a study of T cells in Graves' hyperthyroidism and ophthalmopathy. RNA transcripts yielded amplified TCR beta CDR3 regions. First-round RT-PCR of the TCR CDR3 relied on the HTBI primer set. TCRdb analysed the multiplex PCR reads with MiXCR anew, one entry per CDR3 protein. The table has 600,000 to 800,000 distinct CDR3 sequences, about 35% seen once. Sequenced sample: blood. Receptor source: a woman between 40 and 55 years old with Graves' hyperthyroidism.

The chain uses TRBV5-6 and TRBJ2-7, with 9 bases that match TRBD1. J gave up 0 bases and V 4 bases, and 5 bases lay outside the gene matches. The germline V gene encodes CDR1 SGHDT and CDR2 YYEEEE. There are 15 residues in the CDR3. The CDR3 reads CASSDGQGISYEQYF. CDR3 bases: TGTGCCAGCAGCGATGGACAGGGGATCTCCTACGAGCAGTACTTC.

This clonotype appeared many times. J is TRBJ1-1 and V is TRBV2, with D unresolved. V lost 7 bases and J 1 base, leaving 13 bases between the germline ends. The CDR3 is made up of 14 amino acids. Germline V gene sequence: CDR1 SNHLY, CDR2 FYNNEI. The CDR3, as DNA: TGTGCCAGCACCATGGTCGTGGAGAACACTGAAGCTTTCTTT. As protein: CASTMVVENTEAFF.

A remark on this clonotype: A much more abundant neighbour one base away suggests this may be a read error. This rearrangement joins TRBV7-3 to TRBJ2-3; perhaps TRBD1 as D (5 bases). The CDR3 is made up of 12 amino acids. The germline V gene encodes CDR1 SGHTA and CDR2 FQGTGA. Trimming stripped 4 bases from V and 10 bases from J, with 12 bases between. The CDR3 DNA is TGTGCCAGCAGCTCTCAGGGCATTGCGCAGTATTTT. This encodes CASSSQGIAQYF.

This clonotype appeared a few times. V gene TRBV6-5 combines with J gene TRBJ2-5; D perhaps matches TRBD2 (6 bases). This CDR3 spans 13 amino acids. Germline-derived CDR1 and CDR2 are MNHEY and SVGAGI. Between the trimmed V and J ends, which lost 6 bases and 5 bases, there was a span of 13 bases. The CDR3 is CASSPREVETQYF. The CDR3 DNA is TGTGCCAGCAGCCCCAGGGAGGTGGAGACCCAGTACTTC.

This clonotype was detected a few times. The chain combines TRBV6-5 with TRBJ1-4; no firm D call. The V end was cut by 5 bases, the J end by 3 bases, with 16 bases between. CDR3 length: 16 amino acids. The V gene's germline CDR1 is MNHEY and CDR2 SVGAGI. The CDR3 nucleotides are TGTGCCAGCAGTCTAGGCTTATATGGTCCTAATGAAAAACTGTTTTTT. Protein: CASSLGLYGPNEKLFF.

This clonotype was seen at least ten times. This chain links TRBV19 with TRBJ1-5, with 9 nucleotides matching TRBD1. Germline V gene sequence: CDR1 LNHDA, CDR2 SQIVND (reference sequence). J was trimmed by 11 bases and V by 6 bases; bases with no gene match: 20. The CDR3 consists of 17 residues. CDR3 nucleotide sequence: TGTGCCAGTAGGGGCAGGACCCGGGACAGGGTAGACGGGACCCAGCATTTT. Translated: CASRGRTRDRVDGTQHF.

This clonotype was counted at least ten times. CDR3 nucleotide sequence: TGTGCCAGCAGCTTAGATAGGGTTGACGGCTACACCTTC. It specifies CASSLDRVDGYTF. The V gene is TRBV7-9, the J gene TRBJ1-2; D not resolved. The germline CDR1 and CDR2 sequences are SEHNR and FQNEAQ (reference sequence). The CDR3 is 13 residues long. V lost 1 base, J lost 8 bases, and 11 bases lay in between.

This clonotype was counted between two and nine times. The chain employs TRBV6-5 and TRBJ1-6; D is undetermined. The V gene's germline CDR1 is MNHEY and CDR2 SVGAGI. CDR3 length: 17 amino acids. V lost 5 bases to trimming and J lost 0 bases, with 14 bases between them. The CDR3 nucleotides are TGTGCCAGCAGTACCTCCCCCCCGGGCTCCTATAATTCACCCCTCCACTTT. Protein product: CASSTSPPGSYNSPLHF.

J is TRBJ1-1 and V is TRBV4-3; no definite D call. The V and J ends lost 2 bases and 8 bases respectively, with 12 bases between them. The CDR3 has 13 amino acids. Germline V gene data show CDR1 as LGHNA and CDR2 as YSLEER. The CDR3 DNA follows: TGCGCCAGCAGCCAATTTCGCCGGGCAGAAGCTTTCTTT. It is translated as CASSQFRRAEAFF.

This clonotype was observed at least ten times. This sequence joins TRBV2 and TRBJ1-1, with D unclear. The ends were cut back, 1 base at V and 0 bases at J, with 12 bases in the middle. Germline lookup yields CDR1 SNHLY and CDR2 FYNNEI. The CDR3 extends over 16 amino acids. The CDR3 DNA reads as TGTGCCAGCAGTGAAGGGGTCCTCTTAATGAACACTGAAGCTTTCTTT. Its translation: CASSEGVLLMNTEAFF. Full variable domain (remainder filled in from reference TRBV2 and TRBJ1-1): EPEVTQTPSHQVTQMGQEVILRCVPISNHLYFYWYRQILGQKVEFLVSFYNNEISEKSEIFDDQFSVERPDGSNFTLKIRSTKLEDSAMYFCASSEGVLLMNTEAFFGQGTRLTVV.

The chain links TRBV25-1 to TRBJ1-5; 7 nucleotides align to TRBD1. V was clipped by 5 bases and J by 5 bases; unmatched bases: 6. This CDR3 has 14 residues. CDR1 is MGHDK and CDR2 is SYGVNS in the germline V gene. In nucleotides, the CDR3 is TGTGCCAGCAGTTTCACAGGGGTGCATCAGCCCCAGCATTTT. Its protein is CASSFTGVHQPQHF. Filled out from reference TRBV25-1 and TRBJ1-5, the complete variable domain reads EADIYQTPRYLVIGTGKKITLECSQTMGHDKMYWYQQDPGMELHLIHYSYGVNSTEKGDLSSESTVSRIRTEHFPLTLESARPSHTSQYLCASSFTGVHQPQHFGDGTRLSIL.

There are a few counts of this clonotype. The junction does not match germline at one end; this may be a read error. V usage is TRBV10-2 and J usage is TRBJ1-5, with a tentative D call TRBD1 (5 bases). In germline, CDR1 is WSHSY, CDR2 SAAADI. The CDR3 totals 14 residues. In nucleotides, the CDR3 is TGTGCCAGCACCGACAGACAGAGCAATCAGCCCCAGCATTTT. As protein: CASTDRQSNQPQHF.

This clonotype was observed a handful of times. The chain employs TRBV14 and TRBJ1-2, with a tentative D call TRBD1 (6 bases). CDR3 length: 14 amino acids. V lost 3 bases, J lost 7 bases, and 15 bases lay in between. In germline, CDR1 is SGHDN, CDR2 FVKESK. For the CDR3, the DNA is TGTGCCAGCAGCCACGATAACAGGGCCTTTGGCTACACCTTC. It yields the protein CASSHDNRAFGYTF.

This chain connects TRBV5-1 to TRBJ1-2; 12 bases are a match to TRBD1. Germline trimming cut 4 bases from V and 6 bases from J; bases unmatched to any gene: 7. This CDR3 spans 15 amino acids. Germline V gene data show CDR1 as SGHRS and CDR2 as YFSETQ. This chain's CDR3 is CASSLGTGGANGYTF. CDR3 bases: TGCGCCAGCAGCCTGGGGACAGGGGGCGCTAATGGCTACACCTTC.

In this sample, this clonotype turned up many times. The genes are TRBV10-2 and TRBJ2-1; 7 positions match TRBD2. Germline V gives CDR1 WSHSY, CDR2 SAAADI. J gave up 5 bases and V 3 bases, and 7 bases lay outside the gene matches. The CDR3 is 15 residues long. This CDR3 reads CASSEYGGVNNEQFF. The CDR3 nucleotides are TGCGCCAGCAGTGAATATGGGGGGGTGAACAATGAGCAGTTCTTC.

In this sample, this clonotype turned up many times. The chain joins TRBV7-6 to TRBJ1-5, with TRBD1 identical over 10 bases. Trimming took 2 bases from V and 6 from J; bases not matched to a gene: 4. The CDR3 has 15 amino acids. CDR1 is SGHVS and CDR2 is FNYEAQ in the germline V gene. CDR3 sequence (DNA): TGTGCCAGCAGCTTAACCGGGACAGGGGCTCAGCCCCAGCATTTT. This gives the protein CASSLTGTGAQPQHF.

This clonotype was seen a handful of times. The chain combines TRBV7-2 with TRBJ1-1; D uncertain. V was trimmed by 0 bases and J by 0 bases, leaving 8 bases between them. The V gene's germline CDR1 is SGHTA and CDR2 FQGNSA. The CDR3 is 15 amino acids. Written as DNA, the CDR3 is TGTGCCAGCAGCTTAGCGTCTAGGGTGAACACTGAAGCTTTCTTT. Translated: CASSLASRVNTEAFF.

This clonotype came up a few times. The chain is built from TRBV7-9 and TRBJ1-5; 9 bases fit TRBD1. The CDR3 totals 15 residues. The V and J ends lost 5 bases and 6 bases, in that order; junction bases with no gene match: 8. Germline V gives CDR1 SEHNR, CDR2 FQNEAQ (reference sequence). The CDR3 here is CASSAGQGFGQPQHF. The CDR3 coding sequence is TGTGCCAGCAGCGCCGGACAGGGGTTCGGTCAGCCCCAGCATTTT.

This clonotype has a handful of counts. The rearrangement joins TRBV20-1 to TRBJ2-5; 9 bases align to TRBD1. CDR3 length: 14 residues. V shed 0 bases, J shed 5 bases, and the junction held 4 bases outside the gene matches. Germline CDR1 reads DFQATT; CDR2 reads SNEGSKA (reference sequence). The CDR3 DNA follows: TGCAGTGCTAGAGATTTGGGACAGGGTGAGACCCAGTACTTC. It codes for CSARDLGQGETQYF.

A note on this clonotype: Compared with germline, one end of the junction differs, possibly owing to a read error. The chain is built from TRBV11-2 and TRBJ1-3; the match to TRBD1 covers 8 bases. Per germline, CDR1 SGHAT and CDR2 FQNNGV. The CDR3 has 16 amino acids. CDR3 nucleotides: TGCGCCAGCAGCCATCCAGGGGGCTTTTCTGGAAACACCATATATTTT. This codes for CASSHPGGFSGNTIYF.

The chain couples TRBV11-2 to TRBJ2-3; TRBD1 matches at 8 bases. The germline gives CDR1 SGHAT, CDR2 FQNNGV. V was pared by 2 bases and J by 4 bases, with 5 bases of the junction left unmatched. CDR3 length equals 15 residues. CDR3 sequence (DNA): TGTGCCAGCAGCTTACAGGGGGCGGGTCCAGATACGCAGTATTTT. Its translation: CASSLQGAGPDTQYF.

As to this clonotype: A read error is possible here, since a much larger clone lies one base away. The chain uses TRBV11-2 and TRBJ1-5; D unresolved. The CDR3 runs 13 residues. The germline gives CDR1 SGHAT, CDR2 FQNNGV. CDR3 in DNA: TGTGTCAGCAGCTTAAGTCGGAATCAGCCCCAGCATTTT. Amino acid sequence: CVSSLSRNQPQHF.

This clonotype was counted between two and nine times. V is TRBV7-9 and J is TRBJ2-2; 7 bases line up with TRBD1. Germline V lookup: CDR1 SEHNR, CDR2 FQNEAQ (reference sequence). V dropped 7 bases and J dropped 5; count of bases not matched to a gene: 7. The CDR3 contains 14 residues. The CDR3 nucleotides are TGTGCCAGCACCCCCCAGGGGGTGACCGGGGAGCTGTTTTTT. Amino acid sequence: CASTPQGVTGELFF.

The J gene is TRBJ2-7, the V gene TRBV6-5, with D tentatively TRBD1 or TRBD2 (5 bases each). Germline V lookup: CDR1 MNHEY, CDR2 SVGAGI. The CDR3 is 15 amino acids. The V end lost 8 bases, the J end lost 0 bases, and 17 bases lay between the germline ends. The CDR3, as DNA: TGTGCCAGCGAATACGGGGCCGACGGCTCCTACGAGCAGTACTTC. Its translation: CASEYGADGSYEQYF.

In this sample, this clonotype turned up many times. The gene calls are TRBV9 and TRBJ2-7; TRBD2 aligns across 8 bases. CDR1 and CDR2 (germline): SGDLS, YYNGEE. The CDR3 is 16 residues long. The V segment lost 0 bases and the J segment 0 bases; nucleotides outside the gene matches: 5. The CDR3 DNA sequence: TGTGCCAGCAGCGTAGCAGGTAGCGGGATCTCCTACGAGCAGTACTTC. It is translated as CASSVAGSGISYEQYF.